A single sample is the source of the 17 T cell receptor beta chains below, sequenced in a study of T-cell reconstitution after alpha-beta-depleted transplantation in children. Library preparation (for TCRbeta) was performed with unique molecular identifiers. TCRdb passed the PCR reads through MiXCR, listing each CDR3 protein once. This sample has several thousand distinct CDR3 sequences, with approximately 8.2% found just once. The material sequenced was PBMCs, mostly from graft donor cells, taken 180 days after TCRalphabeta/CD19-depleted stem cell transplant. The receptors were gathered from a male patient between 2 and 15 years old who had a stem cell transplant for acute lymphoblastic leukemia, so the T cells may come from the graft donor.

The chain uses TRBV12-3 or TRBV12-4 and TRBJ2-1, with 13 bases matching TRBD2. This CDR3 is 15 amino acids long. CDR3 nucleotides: TGTACCTTCACGGGACTAGCGGGAATCTACAATGAGCAGTTCTTC. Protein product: CTFTGLAGIYNEQFF.

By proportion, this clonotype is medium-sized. The DNA for the CDR3 is TGTGCCAGCAGTTTACCAGGGACAAGAGAGACCCAGTACTTC. It codes for CASSLPGTRETQYF. This chain uses TRBV28 with TRBJ2-5; tentatively, D is TRBD1 (6 bases). Trimming cost V 2 bases and J 4 bases, with 11 bases left between them. There are 14 residues in the CDR3. Germline loops: CDR1 MDHEN, CDR2 SYDVKM.

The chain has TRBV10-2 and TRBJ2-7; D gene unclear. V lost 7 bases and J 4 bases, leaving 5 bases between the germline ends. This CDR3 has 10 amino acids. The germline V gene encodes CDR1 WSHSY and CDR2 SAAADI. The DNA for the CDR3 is TGCGCCAGCATGGGATACGAGCAGTACTTC. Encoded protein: CASMGYEQYF.

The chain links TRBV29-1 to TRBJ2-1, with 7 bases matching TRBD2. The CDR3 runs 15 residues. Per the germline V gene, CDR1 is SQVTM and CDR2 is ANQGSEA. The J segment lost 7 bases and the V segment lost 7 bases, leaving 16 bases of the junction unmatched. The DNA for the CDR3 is TGCAGCGCCCTACCTAGGGCGGGAGTAATGAATGAGCAGTTCTTC. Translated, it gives CSALPRAGVMNEQFF.

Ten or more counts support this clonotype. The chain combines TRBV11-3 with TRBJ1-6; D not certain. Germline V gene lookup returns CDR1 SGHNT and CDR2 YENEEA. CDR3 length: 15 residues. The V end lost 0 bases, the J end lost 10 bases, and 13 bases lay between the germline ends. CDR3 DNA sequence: TGTGCCAGCAGCTTAGATCCAGACCTTTGGTCACCCCTCCACTTT. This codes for CASSLDPDLWSPLHF.

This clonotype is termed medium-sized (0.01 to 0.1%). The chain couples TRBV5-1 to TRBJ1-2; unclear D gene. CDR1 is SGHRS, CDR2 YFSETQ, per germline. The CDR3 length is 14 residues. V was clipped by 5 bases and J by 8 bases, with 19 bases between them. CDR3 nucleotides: TGCGCCAGCAGTGTTAGTGGAGGTCTTGAGGGCTACACCTTC. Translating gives CASSVSGGLEGYTF.

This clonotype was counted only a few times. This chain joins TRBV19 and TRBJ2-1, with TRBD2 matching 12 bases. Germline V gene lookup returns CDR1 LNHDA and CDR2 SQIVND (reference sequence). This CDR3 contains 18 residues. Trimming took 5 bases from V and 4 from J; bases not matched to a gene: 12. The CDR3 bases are TGTGCCAGTAGTCCATACTGGACTAGCGGGACACCATACAATGAGCAGTTCTTC. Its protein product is CASSPYWTSGTPYNEQFF.

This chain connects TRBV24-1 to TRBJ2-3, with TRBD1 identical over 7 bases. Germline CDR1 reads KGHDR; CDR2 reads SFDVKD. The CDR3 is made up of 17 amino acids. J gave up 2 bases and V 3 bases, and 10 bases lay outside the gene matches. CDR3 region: CATSDPRGQLITDTQYF. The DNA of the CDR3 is TGTGCCACCAGTGATCCGAGGGGGCAGCTTATCACAGATACGCAGTATTTT.

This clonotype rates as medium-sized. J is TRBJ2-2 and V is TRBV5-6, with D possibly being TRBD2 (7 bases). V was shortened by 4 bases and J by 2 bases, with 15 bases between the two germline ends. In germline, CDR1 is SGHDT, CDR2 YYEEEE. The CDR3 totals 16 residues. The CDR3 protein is CASSPRGAGNTGELFF. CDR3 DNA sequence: TGTGCCAGCAGCCCTCGGGGGGCGGGAAACACCGGGGAGCTGTTTTTT.

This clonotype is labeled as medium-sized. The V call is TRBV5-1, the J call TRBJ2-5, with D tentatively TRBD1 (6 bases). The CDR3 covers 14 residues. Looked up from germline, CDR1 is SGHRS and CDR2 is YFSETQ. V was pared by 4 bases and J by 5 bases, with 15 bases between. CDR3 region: CASSLNRERETQYF. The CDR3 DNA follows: TGCGCCAGCAGCCTAAACAGGGAAAGGGAGACCCAGTACTTC. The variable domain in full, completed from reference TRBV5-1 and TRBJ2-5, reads KAGVTQTPRYLIKTRGQQVTLSCSPISGHRSVSWYQQTPGQGLQFLFEYFSETQRNKGNFPGRFSGRQFSNSRSEMNVSTLELGDSALYLCASSLNRERETQYFGPGTRLLVL.

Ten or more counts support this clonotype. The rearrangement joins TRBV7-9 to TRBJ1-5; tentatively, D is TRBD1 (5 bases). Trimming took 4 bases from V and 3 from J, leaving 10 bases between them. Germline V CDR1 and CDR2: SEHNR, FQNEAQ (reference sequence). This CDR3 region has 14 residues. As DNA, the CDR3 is TGTGCCAGCAGCTCCCGCAGGGCCAATCAGCCCCAGCATTTT. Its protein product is CASSSRRANQPQHF.

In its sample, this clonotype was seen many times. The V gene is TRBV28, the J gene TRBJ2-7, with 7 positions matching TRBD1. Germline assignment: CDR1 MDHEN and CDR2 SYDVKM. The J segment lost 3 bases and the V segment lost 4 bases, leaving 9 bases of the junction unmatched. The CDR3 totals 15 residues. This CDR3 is CASSSSRGSVYEQYF. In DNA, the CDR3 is TGTGCCAGCAGTTCCTCCAGGGGGTCGGTCTACGAGCAGTACTTC.

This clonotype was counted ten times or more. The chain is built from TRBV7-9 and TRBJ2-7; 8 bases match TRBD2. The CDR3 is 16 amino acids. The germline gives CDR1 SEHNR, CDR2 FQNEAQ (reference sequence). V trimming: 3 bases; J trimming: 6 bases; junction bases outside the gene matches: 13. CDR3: CASSFVAGGPPSEQYF. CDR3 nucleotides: TGTGCCAGCAGCTTCGTGGCGGGAGGTCCCCCCAGCGAGCAGTACTTC.

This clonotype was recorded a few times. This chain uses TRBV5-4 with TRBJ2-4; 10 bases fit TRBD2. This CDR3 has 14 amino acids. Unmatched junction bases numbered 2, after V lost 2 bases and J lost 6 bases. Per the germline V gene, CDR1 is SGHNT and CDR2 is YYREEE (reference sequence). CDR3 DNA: TGTGCCAGCAGCTTCTGGACTAGCGGAAACATTCAGTACTTC. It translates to CASSFWTSGNIQYF.

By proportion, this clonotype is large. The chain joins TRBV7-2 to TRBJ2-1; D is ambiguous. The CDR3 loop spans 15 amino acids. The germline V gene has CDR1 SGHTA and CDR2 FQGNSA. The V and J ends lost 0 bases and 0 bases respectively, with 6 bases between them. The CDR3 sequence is CASSLAATSYNEQFF. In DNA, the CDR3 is TGTGCCAGCAGCTTAGCAGCGACCTCCTACAATGAGCAGTTCTTC.

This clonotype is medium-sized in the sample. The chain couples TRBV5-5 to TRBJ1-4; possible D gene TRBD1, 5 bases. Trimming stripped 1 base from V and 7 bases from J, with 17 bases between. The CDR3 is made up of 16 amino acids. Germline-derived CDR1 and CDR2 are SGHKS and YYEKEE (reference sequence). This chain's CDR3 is CASSLRDPLPGEKLFF. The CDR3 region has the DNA TGTGCCAGCAGCTTGCGGGACCCGCTCCCCGGTGAAAAACTGTTTTTT.

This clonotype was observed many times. The CDR3 DNA is TGTGCCAGCAGTCCCGCAGGGACAGGGGGCTGGAATGAGCAGTTCTTC. It yields the protein CASSPAGTGGWNEQFF. The chain has TRBV28 and TRBJ2-1, with 12 bases lining up with TRBD1. CDR3 length equals 16 residues. V trimming: 5 bases; J trimming: 7 bases; junction bases outside the gene matches: 9. Germline values: CDR1 MDHEN, CDR2 SYDVKM. Together with reference TRBV28 and TRBJ2-1, the CDR3 gives the full variable domain: DVKVTQSSRYLVKRTGEKVFLECVQDMDHENMFWYRQDPGLGLRLIYFSYDVKMKEKGDIPEGYSVSREKKERFSLILESASTNQTSMYLCASSPAGTGGWNEQFFGPGTRLTVL.